A selection of T cell receptor beta chains follows, all from one sample in a study of T-cell memory formation after mild COVID-19. A single record per CDR3 protein comes from TCRdb applying MiXCR to the 5' RACE reads. This sample has about 410,000 distinct CDR3 sequences, with more than 20% found just once. The specimen sequenced was PBMCs or a T cell subset sorted from them (not recorded which). The receptors here all came from an adult woman who had mild COVID-19 (a few samples of this study predate the infection). Cell type and time point are not known. CDR3s include the opening cysteine and the closing phenylalanine or tryptophan. Each record gives: clone size, J gene, D gene, V gene, CDR3 DNA, CDR3 protein. The D gene is left open where the match is weak. A row's size may be missing; if present it is once, few, many or a size class.

abundance: NA
j_gene: TRBJ2-7
d_gene: NA
v_gene: TRBV5-4
CDR3nt: TGTGCCAGCAGCTTCGTTGTCGCGAGCGGCACTTCCTACGAGCAGTACTTC
CDR3aa: CASSFVVASGTSYEQYF

abundance: NA
j_gene: TRBJ2-6
d_gene: TRBD2
v_gene: TRBV20-1
CDR3nt: TGCAGTGCTAGAGATCCCCTAGCGGGGGTTGGGGCCAACGTCCTGACTTTC
CDR3aa: CSARDPLAGVGANVLTF

abundance: NA
j_gene: TRBJ1-5
d_gene: NA
v_gene: TRBV12-2
CDR3nt: TGTGCAAGTCGCTTCAGCTTAGGGAGGAAAAGGAGCAATCAGCCCCAGCATTTT
CDR3aa: CASRFSLGRKRSNQPQHF

abundance: few
j_gene: TRBJ2-5
d_gene: NA
v_gene: TRBV9
CDR3nt: TGTGCCAGCAGCCCCCGGACAGTCCAAGAGACCCAGTACTTC
CDR3aa: CASSPRTVQETQYF

abundance: few
j_gene: TRBJ1-3
d_gene: NA
v_gene: TRBV9
CDR3nt: TGTGCCAGCACGCCCAGGGCGGGAAACACCATATATTTT
CDR3aa: CASTPRAGNTIYF

abundance: NA
j_gene: TRBJ2-3
d_gene: NA
v_gene: TRBV15
CDR3nt: TGTGCCACCAGCAGAGAGGGGGGTTGGACAGATACGCAGTATTTT
CDR3aa: CATSREGGWTDTQYF

abundance: NA
j_gene: TRBJ2-1
d_gene: NA
v_gene: TRBV12-3/TRBV12-4
CDR3nt: TGTGCCAGCAGTTTCCCTGGGGATGAGCAGTTCTTC
CDR3aa: CASSFPGDEQFF

abundance: NA
j_gene: TRBJ2-3
d_gene: NA
v_gene: TRBV29-1
CDR3nt: TGCGGCGTTGAAGGGTGGGCAGGCACAGATACGCAGTATTTT
CDR3aa: CGVEGWAGTDTQYF

abundance: few
j_gene: TRBJ2-1
d_gene: NA
v_gene: TRBV3-1
CDR3nt: TGTGCCAGCAGCCAGGACCCTACACCGTACAATGAGCAGTTCTTC
CDR3aa: CASSQDPTPYNEQFF

abundance: NA
j_gene: TRBJ2-1
d_gene: TRBD2
v_gene: TRBV7-9
CDR3nt: TGTGCCAGCAGCTTCCTAGCGGGCAACAATGAGCAGTTCTTC
CDR3aa: CASSFLAGNNEQFF

abundance: few
j_gene: TRBJ2-7
d_gene: TRBD1
v_gene: TRBV19
CDR3nt: TGTGCCAGCACCCGGACAGGGGGTCGTACGGGGGTCTACGAGCAGTACTTC
CDR3aa: CASTRTGGRTGVYEQYF

abundance: NA
j_gene: TRBJ2-6
d_gene: NA
v_gene: TRBV12-3/TRBV12-4
CDR3nt: TGTGCCAGCAGTTTAAGGCAGACTGGGGCCAACGTCCTGACTTTC
CDR3aa: CASSLRQTGANVLTF

abundance: NA
j_gene: TRBJ1-1
d_gene: NA
v_gene: TRBV12-3/TRBV12-4
CDR3nt: TGTGCCAGCAGTTTGGCGCAGGGAGGGGCGAACACTGAAGCTTTCTTT
CDR3aa: CASSLAQGGANTEAFF

abundance: few
j_gene: TRBJ2-1
d_gene: TRBD1
v_gene: TRBV7-7
CDR3nt: TGTGCCAGCAGCCTCTCTCTCACAGGGGACGATGAGCAGTTCTTC
CDR3aa: CASSLSLTGDDEQFF

abundance: many
j_gene: TRBJ2-3
d_gene: TRBD2
v_gene: TRBV7-2
CDR3nt: TGTGCCAGCAGCCTCAGCGGGGGGCAAGGGGATACGCAGTATTTT
CDR3aa: CASSLSGGQGDTQYF

abundance: many
j_gene: TRBJ2-2
d_gene: TRBD1
v_gene: TRBV5-1
CDR3nt: TGCGCCAGCAGCTTAGGACAGGTTCATGATGAGCTGTTTTTT
CDR3aa: CASSLGQVHDELFF

abundance: NA
j_gene: TRBJ2-3
d_gene: TRBD2
v_gene: TRBV9
CDR3nt: TGTGCCAGCAGCCTCAGCGGGGGGGCTGGCGGTACGCAGTATTTT
CDR3aa: CASSLSGGAGGTQYF

abundance: NA
j_gene: TRBJ2-3
d_gene: NA
v_gene: TRBV14
CDR3nt: TGTGCCAGCAGCCAAGAATCAATACTTTCCGACTGGGATACGCAGTATTTT
CDR3aa: CASSQESILSDWDTQYF

abundance: NA
j_gene: TRBJ1-4
d_gene: TRBD1
v_gene: TRBV18
CDR3nt: TGTGCCAGCTCACCGGGACAGGAAAATGAAAAACTGTTTTTT
CDR3aa: CASSPGQENEKLFF

abundance: NA
j_gene: TRBJ2-1
d_gene: NA
v_gene: TRBV20-1
CDR3nt: TGCAGTGCTAGAGGCGTAGCGGTATCATACAATGAGCAGTTCTTC
CDR3aa: CSARGVAVSYNEQFF